The rows below give T cell receptor beta chains drawn from one sample of a study of cytomegalovirus exposure and HLA in healthy donors. Libraries were prepared by immunoSEQ multiplex PCR; TCRdb keeps only in-frame clonotypes and omits some of them. The profile shows 150,000 to 200,000 clones, approximately 71% of them singletons. The specimen was PBMCs. These receptors were collected from a woman aged 40 to 50 in good health and CMV-seropositive. Both conserved end residues are part of each CDR3. The order of the fields is clone size, D gene, J gene, V gene, CDR3 protein, CDR3 DNA. The D gene is left open where the match is weak. Not every row has a clone size; where given, it reads once, few, many or a size class.

>.|.|TRBJ1-6|TRBV7-3
CASSLDGSGSPLHF
TGTGCCAGCAGCTTAGACGGGAGCGGATCACCCCTCCACTTT
>.|.|TRBJ1-2|TRBV28
CATALRLPGGYTF
TGTGCCACCGCGCTAAGGCTCCCGGGGGGCTACACCTTC
>.|TRBD1|TRBJ2-5|TRBV5-1
CASSPSPRGSRETQYF
TGCGCCAGCAGCCCGAGTCCCAGGGGGTCCAGAGAGACCCAGTACTTC
>.|.|TRBJ2-3|TRBV2
CASGPTRTDTQYF
TGTGCCAGCGGCCCCACGCGCACAGATACGCAGTATTTT
>.|.|TRBJ2-7|TRBV4-1
CASSLGQGPYEQYF
TGCGCCAGCAGCCTGGGTCAGGGGCCCTACGAGCAGTACTTC
>once|TRBD2|TRBJ2-3|TRBV5-4
CASSLGLAVSTDTQYF
TGTGCCAGCAGCTTGGGCCTAGCGGTTAGCACAGATACGCAGTATTTT
>.|.|TRBJ2-5|TRBV5-5
CASSFFKETQYF
TGTGCCAGCAGCTTTTTTAAAGAGACCCAGTACTTC
>.|TRBD1|TRBJ1-3|TRBV28
CASSLDQGASSGNTIYF
TGTGCCAGCAGTCTTGACCAGGGGGCGAGCTCTGGAAACACCATATATTTT
>.|.|TRBJ1-5|TRBV21-1
CASSTLMTVCNQPQHF
TGTGCCAGCAGCACCTTAATGACAGTATGCAATCAGCCCCAGCATTTT
>.|.|TRBJ2-2|TRBV7-9
CASSLVTDNTGELFF
TGTGCCAGCAGCTTAGTTACAGACAACACCGGGGAGCTGTTTTTT
>once|TRBD1|TRBJ2-7|TRBV30
CAWTQDRADEQYF
TGTGCCTGGACCCAGGACAGGGCAGACGAGCAGTACTTC
>.|TRBD2|TRBJ2-4|TRBV6-1
CASKRAGVAKNIQYF
TGTGCCAGCAAAAGAGCGGGAGTGGCCAAAAACATTCAGTACTTC
>.|TRBD1|TRBJ1-1|TRBV19
CASRGDRSGTEAFF
TGTGCCAGTAGAGGGGACAGGTCGGGCACTGAAGCTTTCTTT
>.|TRBD1|TRBJ2-6|TRBV19
CASSTTGGSGANVLTF
TGTGCCAGTAGTACCACAGGGGGAAGTGGGGCCAACGTCCTGACTTTC
>.|.|TRBJ2-1|TRBV6-6
CASSYPAQGRFEQFF
TGTGCCAGCAGTTACCCAGCCCAGGGCAGGTTTGAGCAGTTCTTC
>.|.|TRBJ2-7|TRBV5-1
CASSFPPGRGSYEQYF
TGCGCCAGCAGCTTCCCCCCGGGTCGGGGCTCCTACGAGCAGTACTTC
>.|.|TRBJ2-7|TRBV10-3
CAISEPQGEQYF
TGTGCCATCAGTGAGCCCCAGGGCGAGCAGTACTTC
>few|.|TRBJ2-5|TRBV7-8
CASSLALRMGETQYF
TGTGCCAGCAGCTTAGCGCTGAGGATGGGTGAGACCCAGTACTTC
>.|TRBD1|TRBJ1-4|TRBV15
CATSRATGGKLFF
TGTGCCACCAGCAGAGCTACAGGGGGAAAACTGTTTTTT
>.|TRBD2|TRBJ2-3|TRBV19
CARDHSGGIDTQYF
TGTGCCAGAGACCATAGCGGGGGAATCGATACGCAGTATTTT
>.|TRBD1|TRBJ2-1|TRBV28
CASTSGQGGDEQFF
TGTGCCAGCACATCGGGACAGGGAGGTGATGAGCAGTTCTTC
>few|TRBD1|TRBJ2-7|TRBV25-1
CASSEGQGSYEQYF
TGTGCCAGCAGTGAAGGACAGGGCTCCTACGAGCAGTACTTC
>.|.|TRBJ1-5|TRBV7-2
CASSFSQGPQPQHF
TGTGCCAGCAGCTTCAGCCAGGGCCCTCAGCCCCAGCATTTT
>.|TRBD1|TRBJ1-5|TRBV4-2
CASSLKMGTDQPQHF
TGTGCCAGCAGCCTCAAAATGGGGACAGACCAGCCCCAGCATTTT
>few|.|TRBJ2-2|TRBV5-1
CASSKNRGSTGELFF
TGCGCCAGCAGTAAAAATCGGGGGTCCACCGGGGAGCTGTTTTTT
>once|.|TRBJ1-5|TRBV27
CASSRSLEGNSNQPQHF
TGTGCCAGCAGCCGAAGCTTGGAGGGTAATAGCAATCAGCCCCAGCATTTT
>.|TRBD2|TRBJ2-7|TRBV7-2
CASSLAVRSSGSEAYF
TGTGCCAGCAGCTTAGCCGTGAGGTCTAGCGGGAGTGAAGCGTACTTC
>.|TRBD2|TRBJ2-3|TRBV7-7
CASSSYGLAGKNTDTQYF
TGTGCTAGCAGCTCCTACGGACTAGCGGGGAAAAACACAGATACGCAGTATTTT
>.|TRBD2|TRBJ2-7|TRBV11-3
CASSPGTSGTYEQYF
TGTGCCAGCAGCCCCGGGACTAGCGGGACCTACGAGCAGTACTTC
>.|.|TRBJ2-3|TRBV7-9
CASSPLSRRSTDTQYF
TGTGCCAGCAGCCCGCTATCCCGCAGGTCCACAGATACGCAGTATTTT
>.|TRBD1|TRBJ2-3|TRBV11-2
CASRLTGGIFTDTQYF
TGTGCCAGCAGACTGACAGGGGGCATTTTCACAGATACGCAGTATTTT
>.|.|TRBJ2-5|TRBV7-2
CASSSRGETQYF
TGTGCCAGCAGCTCAAGGGGGGAGACCCAGTACTTC
>.|TRBD2|TRBJ2-2|TRBV11-2
CASSLALAGNTGELFF
TGTGCCAGCAGCTTAGCGTTAGCGGGAAACACCGGGGAGCTGTTTTTT
>few|.|TRBJ1-4|TRBV4-3
CASSQDRVSEKLFF
TGCGCCAGCAGCCAAGATCGGGTCTCGGAAAAACTGTTTTTT
>.|.|TRBJ2-7|TRBV21-1
CASSPTNKGGGDPTYEQYF
TGTGCCAGCAGTCCCACTAACAAGGGGGGAGGGGATCCCACGTACGAGCAGTACTTC
>.|.|TRBJ2-7|TRBV10-3
CAIRGGAGRSSYEQYF
TGTGCCATCAGGGGGGGGGCAGGTAGGAGCTCCTACGAGCAGTACTTC
>.|TRBD1|TRBJ1-1|TRBV9
CASSGPGTGNTEAFF
TGTGCCAGCAGCGGCCCCGGGACAGGGAACACTGAAGCTTTCTTT
>.|.|TRBJ1-2|TRBV10-2
CASSGRWGYTF
TGCGCCAGCAGTGGGAGATGGGGCTACACCTTC
>.|.|TRBJ2-1|TRBV5-1
CASSLGMGAGSYNEQFF
TGCGCCAGCAGCTTGGGGATGGGAGCGGGCAGCTACAATGAGCAGTTCTTC
>.|TRBD1|TRBJ2-1|TRBV6-5
CASRNRDRGPHEQFF
TGTGCCAGCAGGAACCGGGACAGGGGGCCTCATGAGCAGTTCTTC
>.|.|TRBJ2-7|TRBV28
CASRTDSSYEQYF
TGTGCCAGCAGGACGGACAGCTCCTACGAGCAGTACTTC
>.|TRBD2|TRBJ2-1|TRBV4-1
CASSPGLAGGKEGNEQFF
TGCGCCAGCAGCCCGGGACTAGCGGGGGGGAAAGAAGGCAATGAGCAGTTCTTC
>.|TRBD1|TRBJ2-2|TRBV7-3
CASSRNPTGTTGELFF
TGTGCCAGCAGCCGAAATCCGACAGGGACCACCGGGGAGCTGTTTTTT
>.|.|TRBJ2-3|TRBV6-4
CASSAIAGTTDTQYF
TGTGCCAGCAGTGCAATCGCGGGAACCACAGATACGCAGTATTTT
>.|TRBD2|TRBJ2-1|TRBV5-1
CASSFSGQTGGEQFF
TGCGCCAGCAGCTTTAGCGGGCAAACCGGGGGTGAGCAGTTCTTC